This is a list of T cell receptor beta chains from one sample in a study of cytomegalovirus exposure and HLA in healthy donors. The method was immunoSEQ multiplex PCR; TCRdb's version includes in-frame clones alone and lacks a portion of them. Of about 68,000 clones in the sample, 80% to 90% are singletons; the top ten hold 6.5%. The specimen was PBMCs. These TCRs come from a human donor in good health. Each CDR3 is given with its conserved first and last residue. The D gene is left open where the match is weak. The size field is filled for only some rows; it gives once, few, many or a size class.

>TRBV29-1|TRBJ2-1|-|-
CSVERWSLNGDEQFF
TGCAGCGTAGAAAGGTGGAGCTTAAACGGGGATGAGCAGTTCTTC
>TRBV2|TRBJ1-1|-|-
CASTPDGGRSTEAFF
TGTGCCAGCACCCCCGATGGAGGTCGGAGCACTGAAGCTTTCTTT
>TRBV5-1|TRBJ2-7|few|-
CASSTRTGSYEQYF
TGCGCCAGCAGCACCCGGACTGGCTCCTACGAGCAGTACTTC
>TRBV28|TRBJ1-1|-|-
CASSLGGGTEAFF
TGTGCCAGCAGTTTGGGAGGGGGGACTGAAGCTTTCTTT
>TRBV6-1|TRBJ2-2|-|TRBD1
CASGGQDNTGGLFF
TGTGCCAGCGGGGGACAGGATAACACCGGGGGGCTGTTTTTT
>TRBV5-6|TRBJ2-1|-|-
CASSFRDNYNEQFF
TGTGCCAGCAGCTTCCGGGACAACTACAATGAGCAGTTCTTC
>TRBV6-5|TRBJ2-7|-|-
CASLREQYF
TGTGCCAGCCTTCGCGAGCAGTACTTC
>TRBV9|TRBJ2-5|few|-
CASSGVGGQETQYF
TGTGCCAGCAGCGGCGTGGGGGGCCAAGAGACCCAGTACTTC
>TRBV7-9|TRBJ1-4|-|TRBD1
CASSLNRGKEKLFF
TGTGCCAGCAGCTTAAACAGGGGTAAAGAAAAACTGTTTTTT
>TRBV7-2|TRBJ2-7|-|-
CASSHQWGNEQYF
TGTGCCAGCAGCCACCAGTGGGGCAACGAGCAGTACTTC
>TRBV5-4|TRBJ1-4|-|TRBD1
CASSFRGQSEKLFF
TGTGCCAGCAGCTTCAGGGGGCAGTCTGAAAAACTGTTTTTT
>TRBV5-6|TRBJ2-1|-|TRBD2
CASSLGLAGGYNEQFF
TGTGCCAGCAGCTTGGGACTAGCGGGGGGATACAATGAGCAGTTCTTC
>TRBV6-5|TRBJ1-1|-|TRBD1
CASSKGQGFAFF
TGTGCCAGCAGTAAAGGACAGGGTTTCGCTTTCTTT
>TRBV9|TRBJ2-7|-|TRBD2
CASSVASGGTYEQYF
TGTGCCAGCAGCGTAGCTAGCGGGGGGACCTACGAGCAGTACTTC
>TRBV18|TRBJ2-1|-|TRBD2
CASSRDTGGNEQFF
TGTGCCAGCTCTCGGGATACGGGGGGCAATGAGCAGTTCTTC
>TRBV6-5|TRBJ1-2|-|TRBD1
CASSYRQGINYGYTF
TGTGCCAGCAGTTACAGACAGGGGATAAACTATGGCTACACCTTC
>TRBV6-6|TRBJ1-4|-|TRBD1
CASSYPRQGFLEKLFF
TGTGCCAGCAGTTACCCTAGACAGGGTTTCTTAGAAAAACTGTTTTTT
>TRBV10-3|TRBJ2-2|-|-
CATARGTRELFF
TGTGCCACGGCCCGAGGTACCCGGGAGCTGTTTTTT
>TRBV6-1|TRBJ1-1|-|-
CASRGIGVNTEAFF
TGTGCCAGCAGGGGGATCGGGGTGAACACTGAAGCTTTCTTT
>TRBV2|TRBJ1-2|-|-
CASSLRQIYGYTF
TGTGCCAGCAGTCTCCGACAGATCTATGGCTACACCTTC
>TRBV6-6|TRBJ1-2|few|TRBD1
CASSPGQAYNYGYTF
TGTGCCAGCAGCCCGGGACAGGCCTACAACTATGGCTACACCTTC
>TRBV30|TRBJ2-3|once|TRBD1
CAWSVLTPNRGRRGDTQYF
TGTGCCTGGAGTGTACTTACCCCTAACAGGGGGCGTAGGGGGGATACGCAGTATTTT
>TRBV11-2|TRBJ1-4|few|TRBD1
CASSSGGATNEKLFF
TGTGCCAGCAGCTCAGGGGGTGCAACTAATGAAAAACTGTTTTTT
>TRBV18|TRBJ1-1|-|-
CASSLTGLMNTEAFF
TGTGCCAGCTCACTGACAGGCTTGATGAACACTGAAGCTTTCTTT
>TRBV5-1|TRBJ1-2|-|-
CASSLDRVYGYTF
TGCGCCAGCAGCTTGGACAGGGTTTATGGCTACACCTTC
>TRBV7-9|TRBJ2-7|once|-
CASSYEVGYEQYF
TGTGCCAGCAGCTATGAGGTAGGCTACGAGCAGTACTTC
>TRBV28|TRBJ1-3|few|-
CASSSFAGSSGNTIYF
TGTGCCAGCAGTTCCTTCGCAGGTTCCTCTGGAAACACCATATATTTT
>TRBV10-2|TRBJ1-2|-|-
CASSESHLRGFPYGYTF
TGCGCCAGCAGTGAGTCCCACCTTCGGGGGTTTCCCTATGGCTACACCTTC
>TRBV28|TRBJ2-1|-|TRBD2
CASVASGVDEQFF
TGTGCCAGTGTAGCTAGCGGGGTAGATGAGCAGTTCTTC
>TRBV5-1|TRBJ1-1|-|TRBD1
CASSVGQRNTEAFF
TGCGCCAGCAGCGTGGGACAGCGGAACACTGAAGCTTTCTTT
>TRBV6-5|TRBJ2-5|-|-
CASSLPLGYQETQYF
TGTGCCAGCAGCCTCCCCCTGGGCTACCAAGAGACCCAGTACTTC
>TRBV9|TRBJ2-3|-|TRBD2
CASSTLTGGGTDTQYF
TGTGCCAGCAGCACCTTAACGGGGGGGGGCACAGATACGCAGTATTTT
>TRBV6-1|TRBJ1-4|-|-
CASRMAVATNEKLFF
TGTGCCAGCCGTATGGCAGTCGCAACTAATGAAAAACTGTTTTTT
>TRBV5-1|TRBJ2-7|-|TRBD1
CASSQGQGSYEQYF
TGCGCCAGCAGTCAAGGACAGGGCTCCTACGAGCAGTACTTC
>TRBV30|TRBJ1-2|-|TRBD1
CAWSGDRGHSGGYTF
TGTGCCTGGAGTGGGGACAGGGGGCATTCTGGAGGCTACACCTTC
>TRBV5-5|TRBJ2-7|-|-
CASSLEQSYEQYF
TGTGCCAGCAGCTTGGAACAAAGCTACGAGCAGTACTTC
>TRBV6-1|TRBJ2-7|-|-
CASGQTYEQYF
TGTGCCAGCGGACAGACCTACGAGCAGTACTTC
>TRBV7-6|TRBJ2-1|-|-
CASSPSMNTYNEQFF
TGTGCCAGCAGCCCCTCAATGAACACCTACAATGAGCAGTTCTTC
>TRBV7-2|TRBJ2-1|-|-
CASSLVRGSNEQFF
TGTGCCAGCAGCTTAGTGCGGGGTAGCAATGAGCAGTTCTTC
>TRBV5-1|TRBJ2-1|-|-
CASSLKQSAYNEQFF
TGCGCCAGCAGCTTGAAACAGTCCGCATACAATGAGCAGTTCTTC
>TRBV9|TRBJ1-2|-|-
CASTPGVTNYGYPF
TGTGCCAGCACCCCCGGGGTAACTAACTATGGCTACCCCTTC
>TRBV2|TRBJ2-6|-|TRBD2
CAISSGGGSGANVLPF
TGTGCCATTTCTAGCGGGGGGGGCTCTGGGGCCAACGTCCTGCCTTTC
>TRBV28|TRBJ2-7|-|TRBD2
CASTRGGPYEQYF
TGTGCCAGCACTAGGGGAGGGCCCTACGAGCAGTACTTC
>TRBV5-1|TRBJ1-3|few|-
CASSPRGGVGLSGNTIYF
TGCGCCAGCAGCCCCCGGGGCGGGGTCGGCCTCTCTGGAAACACCATATATTTT
>TRBV6-1|TRBJ1-6|-|-
CASSETLGATNSPLHF
TGTGCCAGCAGTGAGACGCTGGGAGCTACTAATTCACCCCTCCACTTT
>TRBV30|TRBJ2-2|-|-
CAWDRLRTGELFF
TGTGCCTGGGACAGACTGAGAACCGGGGAGCTGTTTTTT
>TRBV5-4|TRBJ2-1|-|-
CASSSPSRGPAEEQFF
TGTGCCAGCAGTTCCCCCTCGCGGGGGCCGGCGGAAGAGCAGTTCTTC
>TRBV18|TRBJ2-3|-|TRBD2
CASSPSSGGSTDTQYF
TGTGCCAGCTCACCTTCTAGCGGGGGGAGCACAGATACGCAGTATTTT
>TRBV16|TRBJ1-1|once|-
CASSQSARSRNTEAFF
TGTGCCAGCAGCCAATCTGCCCGATCCAGGAACACTGAAGCTTTCTTT
>TRBV7-2|TRBJ2-3|-|TRBD1
CASVRQGMVDTQYF
TGTGCCAGCGTCCGACAGGGTATGGTGGATACGCAGTATTTT
>TRBV7-3|TRBJ2-2|few|-
CASEAAAGELFF
TGTGCCAGCGAGGCGGCCGCCGGGGAGCTGTTTTTT